A selection of T cell receptor beta chains follows, all from one sample in a study of blood T cell repertoires in COVID-19. Clones were sequenced by immunoSEQ multiplex PCR, and TCRdb holds only the in-frame ones, with some missing. The data contain under 85,000 clones, around 88% of them singletons. Sequencing was performed on peripheral blood. The receptors come from a human donor in a cohort sampled during active COVID-19. Both conserved end residues are part of each CDR3. The D gene is left open where the match is weak. Size is omitted from some rows. Given values are once, few, many or a class for expanded clones.

d_call	clone_size	j_call	v_call	cdr3_aa	cdr3_nt
.	.	TRBJ2-2	TRBV5-4	CASSSEQGYTGELFF	TGTGCCAGCAGCTCGGAACAGGGTTACACCGGGGAGCTGTTTTTT
TRBD2	.	TRBJ2-1	TRBV3-1/TRBV3-2	CASTPGTSGVNEQFF	TGTGCCAGCACACCCGGGACTAGCGGGGTGAATGAGCAGTTCTTC
TRBD2	.	TRBJ2-3	TRBV7-2	CASSLGLAGGTDTQYF	TGTGCCAGCAGCTTAGGGCTAGCGGGGGGCACAGATACGCAGTATTTT
.	.	TRBJ1-6	TRBV7-9	CASSLEQGTLHF	TGTGCCAGCAGCTTAGAACAGGGCACCCTCCACTTT
.	.	TRBJ1-6	TRBV11-2	CASSLGALYNSPLHF	TGTGCCAGCAGCTTAGGAGCCCTATATAATTCACCCCTCCACTTT
.	.	TRBJ1-2	TRBV5-1	CASSSGAPYGYTF	TGCGCCAGCAGCTCAGGGGCCCCCTATGGCTACACCTTC
TRBD1	once	TRBJ2-7	TRBV19	CASSSRDRTYEQYF	TGTGCCAGTAGTAGCCGGGACAGGACCTACGAGCAGTACTTC
.	.	TRBJ2-7	TRBV11-2	CASSLGAGDNHYEQYF	TGTGCCAGCAGCTTAGGGGCAGGGGACAACCACTACGAGCAGTACTTC
.	.	TRBJ1-6	TRBV6-4	CASSGEGANSPLHF	TGTGCCAGCAGTGGAGAGGGCGCGAATTCACCCCTCCACTTT
TRBD2	.	TRBJ2-5	TRBV5-4	CASSLRSGGAWETQYF	TGTGCCAGCAGCTTGAGGAGCGGGGGGGCCTGGGAGACCCAGTACTTC
TRBD2	.	TRBJ2-3	TRBV7-6	CASSSTYTSGGADTQYF	TGTGCCAGCAGCTCCACGTACACTAGCGGGGGCGCAGATACGCAGTATTTT
.	.	TRBJ2-1	TRBV3-1/TRBV3-2	CASSPRGTENEQFF	TGTGCCAGCAGCCCCAGGGGAACGGAAAATGAGCAGTTCTTC
.	.	TRBJ2-5	TRBV7-9	CASSFAGLQETQYF	TGTGCCAGCAGCTTCGCAGGGCTTCAAGAGACCCAGTACTTC
TRBD2	.	TRBJ2-5	TRBV18	CASSPAAGGPETQYF	TGTGCCAGCTCACCAGCGGCGGGGGGGCCGGAGACCCAGTACTTC
TRBD1	.	TRBJ2-3	TRBV13	CASSPQGVDTQYF	TGTGCCAGCAGCCCACAGGGGGTGGATACGCAGTATTTT
TRBD1	.	TRBJ1-5	TRBV30	CAWSSGTGGGQTHF	TGTGCCTGGAGTTCCGGGACAGGGGGCGGTCAGACGCATTTT
TRBD2	.	TRBJ2-5	TRBV10-1	CASSEGLAGGQETQYF	TGCGCCAGCAGCGAGGGACTAGCGGGGGGGCAAGAGACCCAGTACTTC
TRBD2	.	TRBJ2-1	TRBV9	CASSEGGDDYNEQFF	TGTGCCAGCAGCGAGGGAGGGGACGACTACAATGAGCAGTTCTTC
TRBD1	few	TRBJ1-2	TRBV19	CASSIEWDRGVSTF	TGTGCCAGTAGTATAGAATGGGACAGGGGAGTCTCCACCTTC
TRBD2	many	TRBJ2-5	TRBV4-3	CASSQGSVAGGPGETQYF	TGCGCCAGCAGCCAAGGATCCGTAGCGGGGGGGCCTGGAGAGACCCAGTACTTC
.	.	TRBJ2-3	TRBV9	CASSPNRADTQYF	TGTGCCAGCAGCCCAAACAGGGCAGATACGCAGTATTTT
TRBD1	once	TRBJ2-7	TRBV7-9	CASSSRQGRGYEQYF	TGTGCCAGCAGCAGTCGACAGGGACGGGGATACGAGCAGTACTTC
.	.	TRBJ2-5	TRBV14	CASSRGGEGTQYF	TGTGCCAGCAGCCGGGGTGGTGAGGGGACCCAGTACTTC
TRBD1	.	TRBJ1-6	TRBV27	CASSRKGTGWNSPLHF	TGTGCCAGCAGTCGTAAGGGGACAGGGTGGAATTCACCCCTCCACTTT
TRBD1	.	TRBJ1-2	TRBV5-1	CASSFDREAGYTF	TGCGCCAGCAGCTTCGACAGGGAGGCTGGCTACACCTTC
TRBD2	.	TRBJ2-7	TRBV28	CASSFRSGAGGQYF	TGTGCCAGCAGTTTCCGCAGCGGGGCGGGTGGGCAGTACTTC
.	.	TRBJ1-3	TRBV7-2	CASSDDIRSGNTIYF	TGTGCCAGCAGTGATGACATCCGCTCTGGAAACACCATATATTTT
TRBD2	.	TRBJ2-5	TRBV2	CASSPRTSLSETQYF	TGTGCCAGCAGTCCTCGGACTAGCCTGTCAGAGACCCAGTACTTC
.	.	TRBJ1-2	TRBV6-5	CASRPGDNYGYTF	TGTGCCAGCCGTCCAGGGGATAACTATGGCTACACCTTC
.	.	TRBJ1-5	TRBV6-1	CASSELAPGKHQPQHF	TGTGCCAGCAGTGAACTGGCCCCCGGGAAGCATCAGCCCCAGCATTTT
.	few	TRBJ1-6	TRBV7-9	CASSLASGINSPLHF	TGTGCCAGCAGCTTAGCATCGGGGATTAATTCACCCCTCCACTTT
.	.	TRBJ1-5	TRBV28	CASTDAGLSNQPQHF	TGTGCCAGCACCGACGCGGGGTTAAGCAATCAGCCCCAGCATTTT
TRBD1	.	TRBJ1-1	TRBV7-9	CASTAQGGVGTEAFF	TGTGCCAGCACCGCCCAGGGGGGCGTTGGCACTGAAGCTTTCTTT
.	.	TRBJ1-6	TRBV7-9	CASSLAGVDNSPLHF	TGTGCCAGCAGCTTAGCGGGCGTCGATAATTCACCCCTCCACTTT
.	.	TRBJ1-2	TRBV7-9	CASRPGQSNYGYTF	TGTGCCAGCAGGCCCGGACAGTCTAACTATGGCTACACCTTC